What follows is one TCR beta chain and its context. The data derive from a study of blood T cells in healthy people across ages. The use of a sample-barcoded 5' primer and a J-beta primer mix characterized a second PCR of roughly 6 to 12 cycles. MiXCR, applied by TCRdb to the 5' RACE reads, yields one record per CDR3 protein. The table shows hundreds of thousands of distinct CDR3 sequences, with less than 45% occurring only once. Isolation of PBMCs gave at least 7 million cells per sample. This CDR3 spans 17 amino acids. V was shortened by 2 bases and J by 1 base, with 16 bases between the two germline ends. Germline loops: CDR1 SGHRS, CDR2 YFSETQ.

J is TRBJ2-4 and V is TRBV5-1; D is ambiguous. This TCR was sampled from an elderly man in good health. The sequenced sample was blood. The CDR3 nucleotides read TGCGCCAGCAGCTTCGGACCCCAGGAAGGGGCCAAAAACATTCAGTACTTC. Amino acids: CASSFGPQEGAKNIQYF.